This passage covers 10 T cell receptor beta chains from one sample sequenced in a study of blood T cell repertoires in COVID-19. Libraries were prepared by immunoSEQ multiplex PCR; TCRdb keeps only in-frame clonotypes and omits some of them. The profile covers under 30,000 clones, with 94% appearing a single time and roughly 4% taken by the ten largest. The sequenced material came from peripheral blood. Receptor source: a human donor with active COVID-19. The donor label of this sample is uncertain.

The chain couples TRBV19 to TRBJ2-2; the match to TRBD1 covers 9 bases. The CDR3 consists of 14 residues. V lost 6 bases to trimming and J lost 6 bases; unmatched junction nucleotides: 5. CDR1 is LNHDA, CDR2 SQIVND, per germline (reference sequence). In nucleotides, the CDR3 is TGTGCCAGTAGATTACAGGGGGCGGCCGGGGAGCTGTTTTTT. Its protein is CASRLQGAAGELFF.

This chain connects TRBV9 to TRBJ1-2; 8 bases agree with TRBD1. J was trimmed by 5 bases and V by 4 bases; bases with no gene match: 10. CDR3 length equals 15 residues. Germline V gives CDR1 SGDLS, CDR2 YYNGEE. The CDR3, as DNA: TGTGCCAGCAGCCCCGGCCAGGGGGCTTGGTATGGCTACACCTTC. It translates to CASSPGQGAWYGYTF.

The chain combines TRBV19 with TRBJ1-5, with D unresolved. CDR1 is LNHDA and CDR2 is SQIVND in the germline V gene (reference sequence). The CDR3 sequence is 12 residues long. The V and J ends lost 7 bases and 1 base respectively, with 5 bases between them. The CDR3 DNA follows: TGTGCCAGTACACAGAGCAATCAGCCCCAGCATTTT. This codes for CASTQSNQPQHF.

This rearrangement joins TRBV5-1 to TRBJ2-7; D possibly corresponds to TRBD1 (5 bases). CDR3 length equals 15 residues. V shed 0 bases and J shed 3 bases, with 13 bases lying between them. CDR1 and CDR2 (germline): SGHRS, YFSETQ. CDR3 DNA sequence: TGCGCCAGCAGCTTGGCCCACGGCAGGGACTACGAGCAGTACTTC. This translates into CASSLAHGRDYEQYF.

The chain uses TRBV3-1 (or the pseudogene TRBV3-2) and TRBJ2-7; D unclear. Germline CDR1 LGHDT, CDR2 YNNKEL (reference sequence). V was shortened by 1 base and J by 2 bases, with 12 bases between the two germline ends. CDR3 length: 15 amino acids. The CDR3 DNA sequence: TGTGCCAGCAGCCAAGGAACAGAACCTACCTACGAGCAGTACTTC. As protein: CASSQGTEPTYEQYF.

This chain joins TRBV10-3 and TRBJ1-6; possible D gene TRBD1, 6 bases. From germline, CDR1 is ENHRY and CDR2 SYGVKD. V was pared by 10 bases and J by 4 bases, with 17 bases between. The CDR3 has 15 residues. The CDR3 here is CATRDTGPYNSPLHF. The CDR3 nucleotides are TGTGCCACCCGGGATACAGGGCCATATAATTCACCCCTCCACTTT.

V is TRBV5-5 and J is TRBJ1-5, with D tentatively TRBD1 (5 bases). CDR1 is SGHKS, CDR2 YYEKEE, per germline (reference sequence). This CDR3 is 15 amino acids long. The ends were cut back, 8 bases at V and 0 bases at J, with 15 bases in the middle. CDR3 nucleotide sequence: TGTGCCAGTACGACAGAATTTTATAGCAATCAGCCCCAGCATTTT. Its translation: CASTTEFYSNQPQHF.

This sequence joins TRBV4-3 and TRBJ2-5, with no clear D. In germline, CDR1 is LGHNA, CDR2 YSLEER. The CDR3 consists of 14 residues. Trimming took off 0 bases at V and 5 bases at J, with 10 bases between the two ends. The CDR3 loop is CASSQDFLRETQYF. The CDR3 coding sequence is TGCGCCAGCAGCCAAGATTTCCTCCGGGAGACCCAGTACTTC.

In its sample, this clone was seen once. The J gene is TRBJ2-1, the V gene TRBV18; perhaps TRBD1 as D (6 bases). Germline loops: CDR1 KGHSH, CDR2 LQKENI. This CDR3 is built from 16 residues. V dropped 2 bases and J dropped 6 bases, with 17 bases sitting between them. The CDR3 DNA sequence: TGTGCCAGCTCACCATCGTTGTCAGGGGTAGGCAATGAGCAGTTCTTC. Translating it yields CASSPSLSGVGNEQFF.

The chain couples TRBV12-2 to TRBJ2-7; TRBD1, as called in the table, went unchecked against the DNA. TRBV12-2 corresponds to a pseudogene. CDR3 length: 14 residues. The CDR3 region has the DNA TGTGCAAGTCGCGTCCGGGACAGCAGATTTGGGCAGTACTTC. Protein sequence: CASRVRDSRFGQYF.